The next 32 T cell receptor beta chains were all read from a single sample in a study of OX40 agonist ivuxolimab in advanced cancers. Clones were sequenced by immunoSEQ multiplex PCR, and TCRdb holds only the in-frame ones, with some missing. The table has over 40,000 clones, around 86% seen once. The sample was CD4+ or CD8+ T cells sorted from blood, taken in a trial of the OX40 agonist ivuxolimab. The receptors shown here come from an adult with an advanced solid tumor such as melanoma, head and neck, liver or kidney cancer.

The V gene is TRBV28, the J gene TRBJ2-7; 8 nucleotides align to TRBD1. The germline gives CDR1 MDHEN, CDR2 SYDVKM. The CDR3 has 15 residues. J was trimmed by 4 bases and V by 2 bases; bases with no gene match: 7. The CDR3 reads CASSLQGARTYEQYF. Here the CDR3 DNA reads TGTGCCAGCAGTTTACAGGGGGCAAGGACGTACGAGCAGTACTTC.

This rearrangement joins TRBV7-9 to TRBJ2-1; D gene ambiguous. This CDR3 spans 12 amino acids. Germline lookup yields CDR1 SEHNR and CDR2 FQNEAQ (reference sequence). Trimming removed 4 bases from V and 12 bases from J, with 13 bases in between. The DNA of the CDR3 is TGTGCCAGCAGCTGGGAATTAGGTGCGCAGTTCTTC. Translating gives CASSWELGAQFF.

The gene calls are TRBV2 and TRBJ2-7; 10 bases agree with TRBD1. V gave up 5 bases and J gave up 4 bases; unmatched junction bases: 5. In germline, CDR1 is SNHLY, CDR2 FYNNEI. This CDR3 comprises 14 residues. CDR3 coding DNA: TGTGCCAGCAGTCCCAGGACAGGGGGGTACGAGCAGTACTTC. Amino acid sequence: CASSPRTGGYEQYF.

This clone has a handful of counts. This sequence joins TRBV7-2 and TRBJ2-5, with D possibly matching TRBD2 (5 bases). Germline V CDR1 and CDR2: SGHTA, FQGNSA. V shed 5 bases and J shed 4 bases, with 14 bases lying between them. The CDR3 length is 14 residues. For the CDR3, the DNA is TGTGCCAGCAGCCGCCCCAGCGAGGGAGAGACCCAGTACTTC. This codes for CASSRPSEGETQYF.

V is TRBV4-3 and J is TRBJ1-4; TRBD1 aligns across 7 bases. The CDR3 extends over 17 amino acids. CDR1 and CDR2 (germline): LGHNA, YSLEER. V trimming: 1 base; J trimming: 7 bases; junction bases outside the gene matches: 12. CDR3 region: CASSQGAGQILSEKLFF. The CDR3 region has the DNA TGCGCCAGCAGCCAAGGGGCGGGACAGATCCTCAGTGAAAAACTGTTTTTT.

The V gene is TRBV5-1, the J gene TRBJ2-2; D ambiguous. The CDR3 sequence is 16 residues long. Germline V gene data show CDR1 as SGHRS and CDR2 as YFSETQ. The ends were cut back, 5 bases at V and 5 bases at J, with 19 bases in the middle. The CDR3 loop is CASSPLPLDVTGELFF. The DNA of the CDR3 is TGCGCCAGCAGTCCCCTCCCTTTGGATGTGACCGGGGAGCTGTTTTTT.

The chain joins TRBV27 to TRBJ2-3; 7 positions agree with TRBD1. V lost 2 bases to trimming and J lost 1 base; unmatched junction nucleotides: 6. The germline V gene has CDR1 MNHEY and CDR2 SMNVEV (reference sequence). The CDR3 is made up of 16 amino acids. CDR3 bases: TGTGCCAGCAGTTTACCGACAGGGACAGGCACAGATACGCAGTATTTT. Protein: CASSLPTGTGTDTQYF.

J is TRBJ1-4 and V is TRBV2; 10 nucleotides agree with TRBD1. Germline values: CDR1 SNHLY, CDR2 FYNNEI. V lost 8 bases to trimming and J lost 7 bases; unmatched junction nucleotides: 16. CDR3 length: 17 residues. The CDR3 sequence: CASGRRIGTGVAEKLFF. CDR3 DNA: TGTGCCAGCGGAAGACGGATAGGGACAGGGGTCGCTGAAAAACTGTTTTTT. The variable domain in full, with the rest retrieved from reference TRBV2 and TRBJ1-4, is EPEVTQTPSHQVTQMGQEVILRCVPISNHLYFYWYRQILGQKVEFLVSFYNNEISEKSEIFDDQFSVERPDGSNFTLKIRSTKLEDSAMYFCASGRRIGTGVAEKLFFGSGTQLSVL.

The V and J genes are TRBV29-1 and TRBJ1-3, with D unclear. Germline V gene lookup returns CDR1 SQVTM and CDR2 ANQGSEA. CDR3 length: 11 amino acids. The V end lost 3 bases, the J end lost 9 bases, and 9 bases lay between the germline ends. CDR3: CSVEPDGTIYF. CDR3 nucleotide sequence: TGCAGCGTTGAGCCAGACGGCACCATATATTTT.

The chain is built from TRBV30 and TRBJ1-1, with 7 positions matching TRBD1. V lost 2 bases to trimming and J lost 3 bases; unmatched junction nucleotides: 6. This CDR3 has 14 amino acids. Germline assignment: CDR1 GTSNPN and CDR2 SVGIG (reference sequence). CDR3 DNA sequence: TGTGCCTGGAGTTATCCAGGGGGATACACTGAAGCTTTCTTT. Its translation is CAWSYPGGYTEAFF. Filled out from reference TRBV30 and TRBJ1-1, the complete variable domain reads SQTIHQWPATLVQPVGSPLSLECTVEGTSNPNLYWYRQAAGRGLQLLFYSVGIGQISSEVPQNLSASRPQDRQFILSSKKLLLSDSGFYLCAWSYPGGYTEAFFGQGTRLTVV.

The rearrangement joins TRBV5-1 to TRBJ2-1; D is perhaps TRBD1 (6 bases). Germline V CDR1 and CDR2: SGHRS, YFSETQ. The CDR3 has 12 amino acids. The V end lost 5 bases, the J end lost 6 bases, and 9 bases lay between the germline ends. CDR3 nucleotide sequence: TGCGCCAGCAGGACAGGTCCCAATGAGCAGTTCTTC. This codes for CASRTGPNEQFF. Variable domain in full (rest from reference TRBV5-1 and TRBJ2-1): KAGVTQTPRYLIKTRGQQVTLSCSPISGHRSVSWYQQTPGQGLQFLFEYFSETQRNKGNFPGRFSGRQFSNSRSEMNVSTLELGDSALYLCASRTGPNEQFFGPGTRLTVL.

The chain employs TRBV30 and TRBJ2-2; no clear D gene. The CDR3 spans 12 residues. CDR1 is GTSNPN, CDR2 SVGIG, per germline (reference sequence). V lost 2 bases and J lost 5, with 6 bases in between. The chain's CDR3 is CAWSTRTGELFF. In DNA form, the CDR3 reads TGTGCCTGGAGTACCCGGACCGGGGAGCTGTTTTTT.

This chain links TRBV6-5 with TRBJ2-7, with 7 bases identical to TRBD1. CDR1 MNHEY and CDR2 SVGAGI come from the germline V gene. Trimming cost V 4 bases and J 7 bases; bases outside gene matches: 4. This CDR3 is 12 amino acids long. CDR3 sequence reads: CASSLTGREQYF. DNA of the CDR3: TGTGCCAGCAGTTTGACAGGGCGGGAGCAGTACTTC.

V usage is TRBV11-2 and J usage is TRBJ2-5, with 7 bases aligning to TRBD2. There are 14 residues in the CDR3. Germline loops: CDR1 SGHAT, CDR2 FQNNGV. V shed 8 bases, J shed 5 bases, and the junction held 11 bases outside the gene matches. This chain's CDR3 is CASGRAGVGETQYF. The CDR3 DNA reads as TGTGCCAGCGGGAGGGCGGGAGTAGGGGAGACCCAGTACTTC.

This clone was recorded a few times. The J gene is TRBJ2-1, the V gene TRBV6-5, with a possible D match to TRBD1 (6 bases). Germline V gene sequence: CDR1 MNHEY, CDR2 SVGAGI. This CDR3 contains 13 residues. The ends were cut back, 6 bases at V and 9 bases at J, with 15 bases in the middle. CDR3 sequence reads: CASRDSGLPEQFF. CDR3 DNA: TGTGCCAGCAGGGACAGTGGCCTGCCTGAGCAGTTCTTC.

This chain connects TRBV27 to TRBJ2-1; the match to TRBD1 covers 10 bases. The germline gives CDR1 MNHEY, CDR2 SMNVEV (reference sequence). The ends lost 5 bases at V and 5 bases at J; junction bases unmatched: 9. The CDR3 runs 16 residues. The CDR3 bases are TGTGCCAGCAGTCTCGGGGACAGGGGAGGTAACAATGAGCAGTTCTTC. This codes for CASSLGDRGGNNEQFF.

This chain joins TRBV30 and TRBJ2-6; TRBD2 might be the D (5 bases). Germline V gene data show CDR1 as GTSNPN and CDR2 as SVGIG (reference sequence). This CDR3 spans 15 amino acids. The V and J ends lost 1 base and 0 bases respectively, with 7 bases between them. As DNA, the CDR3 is TGTGCCTGGAGTGCTGACTACTCTGGGGCCAACGTCCTGACTTTC. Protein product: CAWSADYSGANVLTF.

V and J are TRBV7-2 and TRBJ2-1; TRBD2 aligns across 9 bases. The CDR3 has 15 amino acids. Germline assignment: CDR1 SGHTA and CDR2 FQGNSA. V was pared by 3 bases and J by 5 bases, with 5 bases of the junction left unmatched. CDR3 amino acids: CASSLGGGAHNEQFF. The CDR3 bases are TGTGCCAGCAGCTTGGGCGGGGGGGCCCACAATGAGCAGTTCTTC.

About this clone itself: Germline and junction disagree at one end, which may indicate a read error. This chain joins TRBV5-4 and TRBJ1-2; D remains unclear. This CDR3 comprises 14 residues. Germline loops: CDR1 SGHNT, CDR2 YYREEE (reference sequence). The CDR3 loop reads CASTLMGSRDGYTF. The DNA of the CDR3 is TGTGCCAGCACCTTGATGGGGTCGCGCGATGGCTACACCTTC.

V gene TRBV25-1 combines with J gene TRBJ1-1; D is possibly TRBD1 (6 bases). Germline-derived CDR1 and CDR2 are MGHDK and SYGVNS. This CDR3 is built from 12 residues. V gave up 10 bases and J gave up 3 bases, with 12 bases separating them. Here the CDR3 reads CANEDRHTEAFF. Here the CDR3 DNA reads TGTGCCAACGAGGACAGACACACTGAAGCTTTCTTT.

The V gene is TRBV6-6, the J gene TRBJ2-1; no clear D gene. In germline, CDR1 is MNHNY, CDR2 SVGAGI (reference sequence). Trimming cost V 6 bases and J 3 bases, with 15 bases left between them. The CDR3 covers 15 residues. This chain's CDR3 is CASSLPNTHYNEQFF. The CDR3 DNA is TGTGCCAGCAGCCTACCCAACACCCACTACAATGAGCAGTTCTTC.

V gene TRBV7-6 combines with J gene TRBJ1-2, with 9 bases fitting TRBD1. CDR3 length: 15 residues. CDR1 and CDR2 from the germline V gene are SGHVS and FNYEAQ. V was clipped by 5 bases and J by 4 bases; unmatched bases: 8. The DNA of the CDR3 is TGTGCCAGCAGCCCAATAGACAGGGGGACCTATGGCTACACCTTC. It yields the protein CASSPIDRGTYGYTF.

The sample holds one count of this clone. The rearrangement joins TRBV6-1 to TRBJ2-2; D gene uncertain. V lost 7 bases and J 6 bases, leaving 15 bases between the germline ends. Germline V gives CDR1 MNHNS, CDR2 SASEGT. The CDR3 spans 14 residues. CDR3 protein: CASTLGSSAGELFF. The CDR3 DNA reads TGTGCCAGCACCCTGGGCAGTTCGGCCGGGGAGCTGTTTTTT.

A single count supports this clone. DNA of the CDR3: TGTGCCTCGAAGGTGGACAGGGACGAAAAACTGTTTTTT. Translation: CASKVDRDEKLFF. The chain combines TRBV13 with TRBJ1-4; TRBD1 matches 8 bases. CDR1 is PRHDT and CDR2 is FYEKMQ in the germline V gene (reference sequence). The ends lost 11 bases at V and 8 bases at J; junction bases unmatched: 10. CDR3 length: 13 residues.

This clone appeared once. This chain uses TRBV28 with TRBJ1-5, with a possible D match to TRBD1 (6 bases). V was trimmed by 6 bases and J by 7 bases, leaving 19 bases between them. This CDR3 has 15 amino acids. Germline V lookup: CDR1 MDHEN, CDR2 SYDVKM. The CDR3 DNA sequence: TGTGCCAGCAGGGTAGGGGGGGGGCAGGTCCAGCCCCAGCATTTT. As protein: CASRVGGGQVQPQHF.

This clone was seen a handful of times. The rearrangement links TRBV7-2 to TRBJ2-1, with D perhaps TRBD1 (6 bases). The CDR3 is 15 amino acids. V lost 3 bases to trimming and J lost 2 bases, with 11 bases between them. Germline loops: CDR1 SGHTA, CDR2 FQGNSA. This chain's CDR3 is CASSLGRDTYNEQFF. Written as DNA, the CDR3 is TGTGCCAGCAGCTTGGGCCGGGACACCTACAATGAGCAGTTCTTC.

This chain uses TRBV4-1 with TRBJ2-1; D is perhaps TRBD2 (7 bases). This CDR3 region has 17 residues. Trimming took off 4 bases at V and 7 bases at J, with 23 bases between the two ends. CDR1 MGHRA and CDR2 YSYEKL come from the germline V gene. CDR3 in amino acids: CASSPKGGGTGLNEQFF. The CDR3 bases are TGCGCCAGCAGCCCCAAGGGGGGGGGAACGGGCTTAAATGAGCAGTTCTTC.

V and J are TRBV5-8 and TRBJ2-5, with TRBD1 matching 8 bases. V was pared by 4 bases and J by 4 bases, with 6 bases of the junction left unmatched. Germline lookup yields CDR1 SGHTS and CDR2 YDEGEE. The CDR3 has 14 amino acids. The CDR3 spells CASSHGQGGETQYF. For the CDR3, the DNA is TGTGCCAGCAGCCACGGACAGGGTGGAGAGACCCAGTACTTC. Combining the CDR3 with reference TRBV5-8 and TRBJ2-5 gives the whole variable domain EAGVTQSPTHLIKTRGQQATLRCSPISGHTSVYWYQQALGLGLQFLLWYDEGEERNRGNFPPRFSGRQFPNYSSELNVNALELEDSALYLCASSHGQGGETQYFGPGTRLLVL.

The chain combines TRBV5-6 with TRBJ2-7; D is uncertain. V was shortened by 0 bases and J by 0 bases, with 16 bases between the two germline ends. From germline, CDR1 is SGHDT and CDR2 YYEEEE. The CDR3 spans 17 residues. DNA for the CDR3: TGTGCCAGCAGCTTGGTTGACCGGTTAGCCGCCTCCTACGAGCAGTACTTC. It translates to CASSLVDRLAASYEQYF. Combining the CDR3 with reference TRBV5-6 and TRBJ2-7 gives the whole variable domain DAGVTQSPTHLIKTRGQQVTLRCSPKSGHDTVSWYQQALGQGPQFIFQYYEEEERQRGNFPDRFSGHQFPNYSSELNVNALLLGDSALYLCASSLVDRLAASYEQYFGPGTRLTVT.

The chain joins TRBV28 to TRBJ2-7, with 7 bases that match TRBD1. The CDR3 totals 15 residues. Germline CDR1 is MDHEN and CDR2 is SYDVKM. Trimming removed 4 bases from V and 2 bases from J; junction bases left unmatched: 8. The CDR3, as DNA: TGTGCCAGCAGTTCACAGGGGCCCCCTACCTACGAGCAGTACTTC. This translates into CASSSQGPPTYEQYF.

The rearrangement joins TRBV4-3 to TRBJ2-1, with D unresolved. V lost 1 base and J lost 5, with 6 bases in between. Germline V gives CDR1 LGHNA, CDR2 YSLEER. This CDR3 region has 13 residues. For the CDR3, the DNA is TGCGCCAGCAGCCAAGGTTTGGACAATGAGCAGTTCTTC. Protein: CASSQGLDNEQFF.

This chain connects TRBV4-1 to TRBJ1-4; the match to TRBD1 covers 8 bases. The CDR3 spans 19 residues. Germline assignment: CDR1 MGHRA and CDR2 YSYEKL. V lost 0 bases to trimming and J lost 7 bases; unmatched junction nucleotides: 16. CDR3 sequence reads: CASSQDHGQGYRSGEKLFF. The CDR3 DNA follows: TGCGCCAGCAGCCAAGATCATGGACAGGGATATCGATCTGGTGAAAAACTGTTTTTT.